This T cell receptor (beta chain) was sequenced in a study of blood T cell repertoires in COVID-19. The CDR3 has 14 residues. Trimming shortened V by 5 bases and J by 8 bases, and 15 bases separated the two germline ends. Germline V gene data show CDR1 as MDHEN and CDR2 as SYDVKM. Study processing details: The assay estimated nucleated cells by amplifying reference gene primers. Sequenced by immunoSEQ multiplex PCR; TCRdb stores in-frame clones only, minus some. Clone size and the V and J calls come from that table; the DNA yielded D and trimming. The data show hundreds of thousands of clones, approximately 88% seen once.

This sequence joins TRBV28 and TRBJ1-4; D gene uncertain. The sequence was collected from a man aged 40-55 years with acute or convalescent COVID-19. Specimen: peripheral blood. In DNA form, the CDR3 reads TGTGCCAGCAGTCCCCCCCGGTTTTCCGAAAAACTGTTTTTT. Its translation: CASSPPRFSEKLFF.